This TCR beta chain was obtained from a study of T-cell memory formation after mild COVID-19. Study-wide context: TCR clusters were mostly confined to one donor each.

TCRdb recomputed calls from the 5' RACE reads with MiXCR, one row per CDR3 protein. The sample holds 250,000 to 300,000 distinct CDR3 sequences, roughly 16% seen once. This clonotype has ten or more counts. The V and J ends lost 0 bases and 6 bases respectively, with 12 bases between them. The CDR3 has 14 residues. The germline gives CDR1 SGHRS, CDR2 YFSETQ. Sequenced material: PBMCs or a T cell subset sorted from them (not recorded which). The chain recombines TRBV5-1 with TRBJ1-2; D uncertain. This TCR derives from a man aged 18 to 35 who had mild COVID-19 (a few samples of this study predate the infection). Cell type and time point are not known. The CDR3 sequence: CASSLGPTLDGYTF. For the CDR3, the DNA is TGCGCCAGCAGCTTGGGGCCCACCCTCGATGGCTACACCTTC.